This T cell receptor (beta chain) was retrieved from a study of CD8 T cells in Susac syndrome. Study at large: Patients with Susac syndrome were, at the time of blood collection, therapy-naive, maintained on corticosteroids, or maintained on intravenous immunoglobulin alone. Overall study results and limits: Total CD8+ repertoires held some 15 Susac-specific public clones, while CD8+ TEMRA repertoires held a few.

Roughly 0.45 to 1 ug RNA was reverse transcribed with random hexamers. Using its own MiXCR run on the immunoSEQ multiplex PCR reads, TCRdb lists one record per CDR3 protein. The table shows about 81,000 distinct CDR3 sequences, with approximately 95% occurring only once. Regarding this clonotype: Its antigen is unidentified.

Germline V gene data show CDR1 as GTSNPN and CDR2 as SVGIG (reference sequence). The CDR3 has 12 amino acids. The V and J ends lost 3 bases and 2 bases respectively, with 7 bases between them. The chain joins TRBV30 to TRBJ1-1, with D possibly matching TRBD1 (5 bases). Sequencing used CD8+ T cells from PBMCs. This TCR was sampled from a human donor with Susac syndrome. This chain's CDR3 is CAWRGENTEAFF. The CDR3 DNA sequence: TGTGCCTGGAGAGGGGAAAACACTGAAGCTTTCTTT.